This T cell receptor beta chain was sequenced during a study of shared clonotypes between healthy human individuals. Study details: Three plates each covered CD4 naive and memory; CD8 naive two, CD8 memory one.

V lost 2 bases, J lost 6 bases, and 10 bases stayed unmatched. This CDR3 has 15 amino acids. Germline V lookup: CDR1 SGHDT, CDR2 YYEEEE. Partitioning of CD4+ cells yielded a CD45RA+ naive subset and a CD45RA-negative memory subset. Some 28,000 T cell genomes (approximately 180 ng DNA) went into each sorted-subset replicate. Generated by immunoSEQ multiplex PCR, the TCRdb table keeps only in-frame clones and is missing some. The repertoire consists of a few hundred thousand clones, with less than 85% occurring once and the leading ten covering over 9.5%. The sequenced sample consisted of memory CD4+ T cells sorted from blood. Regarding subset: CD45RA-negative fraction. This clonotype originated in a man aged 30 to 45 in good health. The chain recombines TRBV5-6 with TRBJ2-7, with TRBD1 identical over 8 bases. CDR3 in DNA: TGTGCCAGCAGCTTACAGGGGGATTACGGGGTCGAGCAGTACTTC. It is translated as CASSLQGDYGVEQYF.